This T cell receptor (beta chain) was retrieved from a study of control samples from healthy donors and cancer patients. Measured with immunoSEQ multiplex PCR; TCRdb has only the in-frame clones, and not every one. The table has 95,000 to 150,000 clones, more than 85% seen once. This clone has more than one count but fewer than ten. The CDR3 is 14 amino acids. The V end was cut by 3 bases, the J end by 1 base, with 10 bases between. Germline assignment: CDR1 KGHSH and CDR2 LQKENI. The sequencing input was blood. The genes are TRBV18 and TRBJ2-7, with a possible D match to TRBD2 (5 bases). This sequence originates from a young man in good health. CDR3 amino acids: CASSPETISYEQYF. The CDR3 DNA follows: TGTGCCAGCTCACCCGAGACTATTTCCTACGAGCAGTACTTC.